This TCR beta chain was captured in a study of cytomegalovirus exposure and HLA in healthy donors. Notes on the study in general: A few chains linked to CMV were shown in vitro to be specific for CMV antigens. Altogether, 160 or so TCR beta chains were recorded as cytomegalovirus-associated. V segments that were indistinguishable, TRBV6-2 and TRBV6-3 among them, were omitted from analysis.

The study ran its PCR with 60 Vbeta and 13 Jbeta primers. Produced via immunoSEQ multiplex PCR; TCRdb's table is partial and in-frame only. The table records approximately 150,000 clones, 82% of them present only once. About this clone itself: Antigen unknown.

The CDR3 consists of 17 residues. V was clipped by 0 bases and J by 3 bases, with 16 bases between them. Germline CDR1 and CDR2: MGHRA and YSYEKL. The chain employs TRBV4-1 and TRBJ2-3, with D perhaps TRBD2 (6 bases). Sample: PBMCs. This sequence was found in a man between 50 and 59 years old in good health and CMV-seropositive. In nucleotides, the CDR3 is TGCGCCAGCAGCCAAGATCGGACTACTCCCTCGACAGATACGCAGTATTTT. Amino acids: CASSQDRTTPSTDTQYF.